The 18 T cell receptor beta chains in this list originate from one sample, sequenced in a study of T-cell memory formation after mild COVID-19 (dated by TCRdb to about 2021). The protocol used for the library was 5' RACE. Sequencing instrument: Illumina NovaSeq 6000. The public sequencing data were trimmed at Q25 with fastp and processed into clonotypes with MiXCR by TCRdb, which kept only in-frame beta chains. Identical CDR3 proteins give one entry, which carries the most common genes and DNA. The sample records 450,000 to 700,000 distinct CDR3 sequences, around 17% of which are singletons. The ten largest clones take up more than 10% of the sample. The material sequenced was PBMCs or a T cell subset sorted from them (not recorded which). The source is an adult woman who had mild COVID-19 (a few samples of this study predate the infection). The sample titles of this study are shuffled in the database, so cell type and time point are left out; the donor was told from shared clones.

This clonotype was observed at least ten times. The chain recombines TRBV5-1 with TRBJ1-4; a possible D gene is TRBD1 (5 bases). The V end lost 0 bases, the J end lost 0 bases, and 18 bases lay between the germline ends. Germline CDR1 reads SGHRS; CDR2 reads YFSETQ. The CDR3 sequence is 19 residues long. CDR3 in amino acids: CASSLAVIGTEPTNEKLFF. DNA for the CDR3: TGCGCCAGCAGCTTGGCCGTTATTGGGACGGAACCAACTAATGAAAAACTGTTTTTT.

This clonotype was counted between two and nine times. This chain links TRBV10-3 with TRBJ2-7, with 11 positions matching TRBD2. J gave up 4 bases and V 4 bases, and 3 bases lay outside the gene matches. From germline, CDR1 is ENHRY and CDR2 SYGVKD. This CDR3 contains 14 residues. The CDR3 loop is CAISGGLADYEQYF. In nucleotides, the CDR3 is TGTGCCATCAGTGGGGGACTAGCGGATTACGAGCAGTACTTC.

This clonotype was counted ten times or more. This rearrangement joins TRBV5-1 to TRBJ2-7; D is uncertain. The germline V gene encodes CDR1 SGHRS and CDR2 YFSETQ. This CDR3 is 13 amino acids long. V gave up 0 bases and J gave up 6 bases, with 10 bases separating them. CDR3 amino acids: CASSLAEDTEQYF. CDR3 DNA sequence: TGCGCCAGCAGCTTGGCTGAGGATACCGAGCAGTACTTC.

This chain links TRBV20-1 with TRBJ2-1, with 8 bases that match TRBD2. The CDR3 extends over 16 amino acids. Germline CDR1 and CDR2: DFQATT and SNEGSKA (reference sequence). Germline trimming cut 0 bases from V and 3 bases from J; bases unmatched to any gene: 7. CDR3 region: CSARDRRGADYNEQFF. For the CDR3, the DNA is TGCAGTGCTAGAGATCGGCGGGGGGCCGACTACAATGAGCAGTTCTTC.

This clonotype was seen a few times. V gene TRBV3-1 combines with J gene TRBJ1-2; D remains unclear. The CDR3 has 14 residues. Germline V gene data show CDR1 as LGHDT and CDR2 as YNNKEL (reference sequence). Trimming cost V 1 base and J 4 bases, with 10 bases left between them. In DNA, the CDR3 is TGTGCCAGCAGCCAAGGGGCTCAGCTCTATGGCTACACCTTC. Amino acid sequence: CASSQGAQLYGYTF.

This clonotype was counted a few times. The rearrangement joins TRBV4-2 to TRBJ2-1, with 8 nucleotides matching TRBD2. Losses at the gene ends were 4 bases for V and 6 bases for J; bases not matched to a gene: 14. The V gene's germline CDR1 is LGHNA and CDR2 YNFKEQ. This CDR3 has 17 residues. The CDR3 bases are TGTGCCAGCAGCCCCCATCCGGGACTAGGTTCCCCCAATGAGCAGTTCTTC. Protein sequence: CASSPHPGLGSPNEQFF.

The gene calls are TRBV9 and TRBJ1-3; 7 bases align to TRBD1. There are 17 residues in the CDR3. V lost 4 bases, J lost 0 bases, and 10 bases stayed unmatched. The germline V gene encodes CDR1 SGDLS and CDR2 YYNGEE. The CDR3 spells CASSPSGQANSGNTIYF. CDR3 sequence (DNA): TGTGCCAGCAGCCCTTCAGGACAGGCGAACTCTGGAAACACCATATATTTT.

This sequence joins TRBV29-1 and TRBJ1-3; 11 positions match TRBD1. The CDR3 is 16 amino acids. CDR1 is SQVTM, CDR2 ANQGSEA, per germline. V lost 4 bases to trimming and J lost 0 bases; unmatched junction nucleotides: 5. The CDR3 DNA reads TGCAGCGTTGTGGACGGGACAGGGGGCTCTGGAAACACCATATATTTT. Amino acid sequence: CSVVDGTGGSGNTIYF.

This clonotype has a single count. The chain uses TRBV12-3 or TRBV12-4 and TRBJ2-5, with 16 bases fitting TRBD2. After removal of 5 bases from V and 7 bases from J, the junction contained 7 bases not matched to a gene. This CDR3 is 16 amino acids long. In DNA form, the CDR3 reads TGTGCCAGCAGTCTGGGACTAGCGGGGGGGACGAGGACCCAGTACTTC. Amino acids: CASSLGLAGGTRTQYF.

This clonotype was found a few times. V gene TRBV7-6 combines with J gene TRBJ1-5; D is uncertain. V was shortened by 1 base and J by 3 bases, with 7 bases between the two germline ends. The germline V gene encodes CDR1 SGHVS and CDR2 FNYEAQ. The CDR3 has 14 amino acids. CDR3 in amino acids: CASSLGEPNQPQHF. CDR3 nucleotide sequence: TGTGCCAGCAGCTTAGGGGAGCCCAATCAGCCCCAGCATTTT. Using reference TRBV7-6 and TRBJ1-5 for the parts outside the CDR3, the full variable domain is GAGVSQSPRYKVTKRGQDVALRCDPISGHVSLYWYRQALGQGPEFLTYFNYEAQQDKSGLPNDRFSAERPEGSISTLTIQRTEQRDSAMYRCASSLGEPNQPQHFGDGTRLSIL.

The chain combines TRBV7-8 with TRBJ2-5; 9 nucleotides align to TRBD2. This CDR3 has 17 amino acids. Germline V lookup: CDR1 SGHVS, CDR2 FQNEAQ. With 6 bases clipped from V and 4 bases from J, the junction kept 15 bases outside the gene matches. CDR3 sequence reads: CASSSVFSGSARETQYF. CDR3 nucleotide sequence: TGTGCCAGCAGTTCCGTGTTTAGCGGGAGTGCTCGAGAGACCCAGTACTTC.

This clonotype was seen a handful of times. The V gene is TRBV5-1, the J gene TRBJ2-3; 7 bases are a match to TRBD2. After removal of 0 bases from V and 0 bases from J, the junction contained 4 bases not matched to a gene. Germline CDR1 is SGHRS and CDR2 is YFSETQ. This CDR3 is built from 16 residues. CDR3 sequence: CASSLDGGGSTDTQYF. In nucleotides, the CDR3 is TGCGCCAGCAGCTTGGATGGGGGAGGGAGCACAGATACGCAGTATTTT. The variable domain in full, with the rest retrieved from reference TRBV5-1 and TRBJ2-3, is KAGVTQTPRYLIKTRGQQVTLSCSPISGHRSVSWYQQTPGQGLQFLFEYFSETQRNKGNFPGRFSGRQFSNSRSEMNVSTLELGDSALYLCASSLDGGGSTDTQYFGPGTRLTVL.

This clonotype occurred a few times. The chain employs TRBV7-9 and TRBJ1-1, with D possibly TRBD1 on 6 matching bases. Germline lookup yields CDR1 SEHNR and CDR2 FQNEAQ (reference sequence). The CDR3 runs 13 residues. Trimming removed 5 bases from V and 6 bases from J, with 13 bases in between. CDR3: CASSTRTAAEAFF. The CDR3 nucleotides are TGTGCCAGCAGCACCAGGACAGCCGCTGAAGCTTTCTTT.

The V and J genes are TRBV19 and TRBJ2-5; possible D gene TRBD2, 5 bases. CDR1 LNHDA and CDR2 SQIVND come from the germline V gene (reference sequence). Trimming stripped 4 bases from V and 5 bases from J, with 8 bases between. CDR3 length equals 12 residues. The CDR3 spells CASSSGWETQYF. In DNA form, the CDR3 reads TGTGCCAGTAGTAGCGGGTGGGAGACCCAGTACTTC.

The chain carries TRBV7-9 and TRBJ2-1, with 13 bases that match TRBD2. The CDR3 contains 18 residues. Germline CDR1 reads SEHNR; CDR2 reads FQNEAQ (reference sequence). V dropped 1 base and J dropped 6; count of bases not matched to a gene: 9. CDR3 sequence (DNA): TGTGCCAGCAGCTTAGAGGGACTAGCGGGAAGACCGGGCAATGAGCAGTTCTTC. This gives the protein CASSLEGLAGRPGNEQFF. Filled out from reference TRBV7-9 and TRBJ2-1, the complete variable domain reads DTGVSQNPRHKITKRGQNVTFRCDPISEHNRLYWYRQTLGQGPEFLTYFQNEAQLEKSRLLSDRFSAERPKGSFSTLEIQRTEQGDSAMYLCASSLEGLAGRPGNEQFFGPGTRLTVL.

This clonotype has a handful of counts. The V and J genes are TRBV4-3 and TRBJ1-2, with TRBD1 matching over 8 bases. The V segment lost 0 bases and the J segment 4 bases; nucleotides outside the gene matches: 4. CDR1 is LGHNA, CDR2 YSLEER, per germline. The CDR3 contains 15 residues. CDR3 sequence (DNA): TGCGCCAGCAGCCAAGATCTGCAGGGGGCCTATGGCTACACCTTC. Amino acids: CASSQDLQGAYGYTF.

V gene TRBV7-2 combines with J gene TRBJ1-1, with 11 nucleotides matching TRBD1. With V trimmed by 6 bases and J by 4 bases, 7 bases remained unmatched. The CDR3 sequence is 15 residues long. Germline lookup yields CDR1 SGHTA and CDR2 FQGNSA. CDR3 region: CASRAGQGAGTEAFF. In DNA form, the CDR3 reads TGTGCCAGCAGAGCTGGACAGGGGGCAGGCACTGAAGCTTTCTTT.

This clonotype was seen only a few times. The gene calls are TRBV11-3 and TRBJ2-2, with 9 nucleotides matching TRBD2. The CDR3 loop spans 16 amino acids. With V trimmed by 4 bases and J by 6 bases, 9 bases remained unmatched. Per the germline V gene, CDR1 is SGHNT and CDR2 is YENEEA. As DNA, the CDR3 is TGTGCCAGCAGCTACCGGTGGCGGGAGGGGGCCGGGGAGCTGTTTTTT. It translates to CASSYRWREGAGELFF.